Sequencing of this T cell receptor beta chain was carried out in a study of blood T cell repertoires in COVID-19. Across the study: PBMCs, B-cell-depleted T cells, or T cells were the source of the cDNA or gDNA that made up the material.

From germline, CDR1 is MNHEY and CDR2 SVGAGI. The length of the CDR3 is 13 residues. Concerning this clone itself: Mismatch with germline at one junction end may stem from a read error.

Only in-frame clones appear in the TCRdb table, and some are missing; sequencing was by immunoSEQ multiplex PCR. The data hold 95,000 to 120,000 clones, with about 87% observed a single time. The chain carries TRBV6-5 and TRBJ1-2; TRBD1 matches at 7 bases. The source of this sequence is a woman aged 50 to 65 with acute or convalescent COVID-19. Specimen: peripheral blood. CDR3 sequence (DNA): TGTGCCAGCAGTTACTCGTACAGGGGTGTGCTGGGCTTC. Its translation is CASSYSYRGVLGF.